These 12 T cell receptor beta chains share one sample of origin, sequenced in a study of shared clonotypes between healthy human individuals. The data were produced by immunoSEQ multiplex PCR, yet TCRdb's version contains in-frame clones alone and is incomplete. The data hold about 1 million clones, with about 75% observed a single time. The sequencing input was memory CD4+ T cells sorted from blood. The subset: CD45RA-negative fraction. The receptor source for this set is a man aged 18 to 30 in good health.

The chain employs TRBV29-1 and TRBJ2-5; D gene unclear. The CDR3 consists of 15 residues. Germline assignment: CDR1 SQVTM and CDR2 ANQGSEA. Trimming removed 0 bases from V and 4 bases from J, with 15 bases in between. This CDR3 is CSVEDGLAHGETQYF. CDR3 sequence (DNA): TGCAGCGTTGAAGACGGATTAGCCCATGGAGAGACCCAGTACTTC. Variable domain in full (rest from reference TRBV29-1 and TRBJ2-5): SAVISQKPSRDICQRGTSLTIQCQVDSQVTMMFWYRQQPGQSLTLIATANQGSEATYESGFVIDKFPISRPNLTFSTLTVSNMSPEDSSIYLCSVEDGLAHGETQYFGPGTRLLVL.

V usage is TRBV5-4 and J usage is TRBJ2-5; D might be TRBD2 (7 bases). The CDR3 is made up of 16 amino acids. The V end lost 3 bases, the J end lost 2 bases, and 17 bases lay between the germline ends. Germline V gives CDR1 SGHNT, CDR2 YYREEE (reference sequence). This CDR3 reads CASSSNGGRLQETQYF. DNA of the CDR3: TGTGCCAGCAGCTCGAACGGGGGGCGCCTACAAGAGACCCAGTACTTC.

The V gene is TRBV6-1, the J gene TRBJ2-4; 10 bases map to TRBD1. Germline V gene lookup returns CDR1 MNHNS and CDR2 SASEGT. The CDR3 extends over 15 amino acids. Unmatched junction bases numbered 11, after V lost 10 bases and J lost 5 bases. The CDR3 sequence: CATRQTGGGENIQYF. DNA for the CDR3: TGTGCCACTCGCCAGACAGGGGGCGGCGAAAACATTCAGTACTTC.

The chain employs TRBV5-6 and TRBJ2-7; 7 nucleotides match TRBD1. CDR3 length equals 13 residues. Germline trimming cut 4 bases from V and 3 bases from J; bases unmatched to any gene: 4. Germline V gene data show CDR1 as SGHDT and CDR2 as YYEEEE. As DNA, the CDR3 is TGTGCCAGCAGCGATGACAGGGTCTACGAGCAGTACTTC. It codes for CASSDDRVYEQYF.

CDR3 residues: CASKIPTGELFF. The CDR3 DNA is TGTGCCAGTAAAATCCCCACCGGGGAGCTGTTTTTT. The V gene is TRBV19, the J gene TRBJ2-2; unclear D gene. V was pared by 7 bases and J by 4 bases, with 7 bases between. CDR1 and CDR2 from the germline V gene are LNHDA and SQIVND (reference sequence). The CDR3 extends over 12 amino acids.

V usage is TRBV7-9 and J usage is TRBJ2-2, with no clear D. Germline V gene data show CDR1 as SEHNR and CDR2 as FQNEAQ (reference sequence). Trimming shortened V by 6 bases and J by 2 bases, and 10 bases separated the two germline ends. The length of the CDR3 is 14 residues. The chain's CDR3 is CASRPPGNTGELFF. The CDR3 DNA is TGTGCCAGCAGGCCTCCGGGTAACACCGGGGAGCTGTTTTTT.

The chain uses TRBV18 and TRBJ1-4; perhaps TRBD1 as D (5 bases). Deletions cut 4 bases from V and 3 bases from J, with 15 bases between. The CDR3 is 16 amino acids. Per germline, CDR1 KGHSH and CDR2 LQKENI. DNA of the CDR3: TGTGCCAGCTCACTAACCGGGCAGGGCGCTAATGAAAAACTGTTTTTT. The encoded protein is CASSLTGQGANEKLFF.

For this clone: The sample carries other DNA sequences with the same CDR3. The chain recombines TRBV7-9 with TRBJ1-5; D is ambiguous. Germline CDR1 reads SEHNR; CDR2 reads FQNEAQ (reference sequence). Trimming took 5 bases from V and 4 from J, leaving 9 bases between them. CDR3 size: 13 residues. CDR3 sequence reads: CASSQEENQPQHF. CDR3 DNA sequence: TGTGCCAGCAGCCAGGAGGAAAATCAGCCCCAGCATTTT.

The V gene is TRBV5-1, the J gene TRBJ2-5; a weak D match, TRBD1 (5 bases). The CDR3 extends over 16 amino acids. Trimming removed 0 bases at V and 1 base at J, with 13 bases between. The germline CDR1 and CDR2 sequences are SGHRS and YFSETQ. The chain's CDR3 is CASSLGQSQPQETQYF. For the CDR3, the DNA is TGCGCCAGCAGCTTGGGACAGAGCCAACCCCAAGAGACCCAGTACTTC.

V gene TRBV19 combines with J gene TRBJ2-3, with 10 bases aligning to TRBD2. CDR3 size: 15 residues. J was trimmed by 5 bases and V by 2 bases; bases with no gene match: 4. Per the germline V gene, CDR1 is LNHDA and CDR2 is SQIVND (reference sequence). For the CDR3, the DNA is TGTGCCAGTAGTATACTAGCGGGAGTTAGAGATACGCAGTATTTT. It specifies CASSILAGVRDTQYF.

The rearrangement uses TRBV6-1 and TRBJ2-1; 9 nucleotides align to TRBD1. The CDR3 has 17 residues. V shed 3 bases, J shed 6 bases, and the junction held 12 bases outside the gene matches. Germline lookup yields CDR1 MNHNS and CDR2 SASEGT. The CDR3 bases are TGTGCCAGCAGTGACTTGTACCGGGACAGGGTATCCAATGAGCAGTTCTTC. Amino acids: CASSDLYRDRVSNEQFF.

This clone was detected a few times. CDR3 amino acids: CASSDGGIRETQYF. CDR3 in DNA: TGCGCCAGCAGTGACGGGGGAATTCGGGAGACCCAGTACTTC. The V call is TRBV10-1, the J call TRBJ2-5; maybe TRBD2 (6 bases). This CDR3 is 14 amino acids long. The germline gives CDR1 WNHNN, CDR2 SYGVQD (reference sequence). Trimming pared 3 bases from V and 5 bases from J, leaving 13 bases between.